What follows are 13 T cell receptor beta chains derived from one specimen sequenced in a study of blood T cell repertoires in COVID-19. Assay used: immunoSEQ multiplex PCR; TCRdb lists only in-frame clones, some missing. The table lists 99,000 or so clones, 84% of them singletons. Sequencing was performed on peripheral blood. The receptors derive from a man between 65 and 80 years old with active or convalescent COVID-19.

In this sample, this clone turned up a few times. This sequence joins TRBV28 and TRBJ1-3; tentatively, D is TRBD1 (6 bases). Germline values: CDR1 MDHEN, CDR2 SYDVKM. Trimming took off 3 bases at V and 0 bases at J, with 9 bases between the two ends. The CDR3 spans 15 residues. This chain's CDR3 is CASSFRGPSGNTIYF. In nucleotides, the CDR3 is TGTGCCAGCAGTTTCAGGGGACCCTCTGGAAACACCATATATTTT.

The chain carries TRBV30 and TRBJ2-5; the match to TRBD2 covers 12 bases. There are 16 residues in the CDR3. CDR1 GTSNPN and CDR2 SVGIG come from the germline V gene (reference sequence). V lost 2 bases to trimming and J lost 2 bases; unmatched junction nucleotides: 6. CDR3 in amino acids: CAWSLFLAGGQETQYF. The DNA of the CDR3 is TGTGCCTGGAGTCTCTTCCTAGCGGGGGGGCAAGAGACCCAGTACTTC.

This chain links TRBV4-3 with TRBJ2-3; D possibly corresponds to TRBD1 (6 bases). The germline V gene has CDR1 LGHNA and CDR2 YSLEER. The germline V and J ends were trimmed by 0 bases and 5 bases, with 15 bases remaining between them. CDR3 length: 16 residues. CDR3 coding DNA: TGCGCCAGCAGCCAAGATCTGTCAGGGGTAGGAGATACGCAGTATTTT. It translates to CASSQDLSGVGDTQYF.

The chain joins TRBV28 to TRBJ2-7, with 7 bases that match TRBD1. J gave up 1 base and V 2 bases, and 5 bases lay outside the gene matches. Germline CDR1 is MDHEN and CDR2 is SYDVKM. The CDR3 consists of 15 residues. CDR3 coding DNA: TGTGCCAGCAGTTTACCAAGGGACAGTTCCTACGAGCAGTACTTC. It specifies CASSLPRDSSYEQYF.

The chain recombines TRBV5-4 with TRBJ2-5; D gene unclear. This CDR3 is 15 amino acids long. The ends were cut back, 2 bases at V and 1 base at J, with 12 bases in the middle. CDR1 is SGHNT and CDR2 is YYREEE in the germline V gene (reference sequence). CDR3 sequence (DNA): TGTGCCAGCAGCTTAAGAACCACAATCCAAGAGACCCAGTACTTC. Its protein product is CASSLRTTIQETQYF.

The chain is built from TRBV6-5 and TRBJ2-6; D is unclear. The CDR3 has 16 residues. Germline CDR1 reads MNHEY; CDR2 reads SVGAGI. Trimming pared 0 bases from V and 0 bases from J, leaving 6 bases between. The CDR3 DNA follows: TGTGCCAGCAGTTACTCCCAGTACTCTGGGGCCAACGTCCTGACTTTC. Translation: CASSYSQYSGANVLTF.

This chain links TRBV12-3 or TRBV12-4 with TRBJ2-1, with D possibly matching TRBD1 (5 bases). The ends were cut back, 6 bases at V and 6 bases at J, with 12 bases in the middle. This CDR3 contains 13 residues. The CDR3 DNA reads TGTGCCAGCAGACACGACAGTACCAATGAGCAGTTCTTC. This codes for CASRHDSTNEQFF.

J is TRBJ2-1 and V is TRBV4-1; 7 bases match TRBD2. This CDR3 is built from 15 residues. After removal of 1 base from V and 8 bases from J, the junction contained 8 bases not matched to a gene. Looked up from germline, CDR1 is MGHRA and CDR2 is YSYEKL. CDR3 region: CASSQVASGPDEQFF. DNA of the CDR3: TGCGCCAGCAGCCAAGTGGCTAGCGGCCCAGATGAGCAGTTCTTC.

V gene TRBV28 combines with J gene TRBJ2-1; D possibly corresponds to TRBD1 (8 bases). This CDR3 comprises 14 residues. Trimming took 8 bases from V and 6 from J, leaving 17 bases between them. Looked up from germline, CDR1 is MDHEN and CDR2 is SYDVKM. The CDR3 region has the DNA TGTGCCAGCGCAGGACAGGGAGGGACCAATGAGCAGTTCTTC. Amino acid sequence: CASAGQGGTNEQFF.

For the CDR3, the DNA is TGTGCCAGCAGCAAAGACAGGGGTAGTGGTGGAAACACCATATATTTT. Translation gives CASSKDRGSGGNTIYF. This chain connects TRBV21-1 to TRBJ1-3; the table's D call TRBD1 went unverified against the DNA. TRBV21-1 is labeled a pseudogene. This CDR3 is built from 16 residues.

This chain uses TRBV7-3 with TRBJ1-1, with TRBD1 matching over 8 bases. This CDR3 region has 15 residues. CDR1 SGHTA and CDR2 FQGTGA come from the germline V gene. V dropped 5 bases and J dropped 4; count of bases not matched to a gene: 9. CDR3 amino acids: CASSAGGGMVTEAFF. The CDR3 DNA reads as TGTGCCAGCAGCGCAGGGGGCGGCATGGTCACTGAAGCTTTCTTT.

The J gene is TRBJ1-2, the V gene TRBV4-1; D gene unclear. Germline values: CDR1 MGHRA, CDR2 YSYEKL. This CDR3 contains 12 residues. V lost 0 bases to trimming and J lost 8 bases, with 7 bases between them. The CDR3 here is CASSQETGGYTF. Here the CDR3 DNA reads TGCGCCAGCAGCCAAGAAACGGGGGGCTACACCTTC.

This clone was detected only once. The chain is built from TRBV7-2 and TRBJ1-2; possible D gene TRBD1, 5 bases. The germline V and J ends were trimmed by 4 bases and 4 bases, with 7 bases remaining between them. Per germline, CDR1 SGHTA and CDR2 FQGNSA. This CDR3 spans 12 amino acids. CDR3 nucleotides: TGTGCCAGCAGCTCAAGGGGCTATGGCTACACCTTC. This encodes CASSSRGYGYTF.